Sequencing of this T cell receptor beta chain was carried out in a study of shared clonotypes between healthy human individuals. Study observations and caveats: All-four-donor shared clonotypes had higher generation probabilities than non-shared clonotypes did. Some naive CD4 clonotypes, roughly 4.5%, turned up in common across four donors. Across subsets, estimated richness was generally greater for naive than for memory populations.

Clones were read by immunoSEQ multiplex PCR, and TCRdb kept only the in-frame ones, dropping some. The top ten clones hold 1.2% of a sample with some 1,900,000 clones, over 85% of them seen once. Naive CD8 cells comprised CD45RO-negative, CCR7-positively selected cells, excluding terminally differentiated effector memory CD45RA+ cells. The CDR3 length is 12 residues. V dropped 6 bases and J dropped 1 base, with 7 bases sitting between them. The V gene's germline CDR1 is MNHEY and CDR2 SMNVEV (reference sequence). On this clone itself: What it binds is unknown. The same CDR3 can be traced to other DNA sequences in this sample.

The clonotype was recovered from a man younger than 35 in good health. Sequenced input: naive CD8+ T cells sorted from blood. The rearrangement links TRBV27 to TRBJ2-7, with D perhaps matching TRBD1 (6 bases). The CDR3 here is CASRTGSYEQYF. In DNA, the CDR3 is TGTGCCAGCAGAACAGGGTCCTACGAGCAGTACTTC.